Sequencing of this T cell receptor beta chain was carried out in a study of OX40 agonist ivuxolimab in advanced cancers. At the level of the study: Patients in the trial were receiving intravenous ivuxolimab every 2 weeks, at doses of 0.01 to 10 mg/kg. The study reported partial responses in three patients: one hepatocellular carcinoma, two cutaneous melanoma. Findings of the study overall: Among T cells, CD8+ cells averaged more expanded clones than CD4+ cells. Partial responders at 0.1-3.0 mg/kg had among the lowest clonal expansion.

Some clones are missing from TCRdb's copy, which holds only in-frame ones; the method was immunoSEQ multiplex PCR. Of about 70,000 clones listed, 86% are singletons. This CDR3 is built from 19 residues. About this clone itself: Its cognate antigen is unknown.

The chain is built from TRBV21-1 and TRBJ2-2; TRBD1 is taken as the D call from the table, unchecked against the DNA. TRBV21-1 is reported as a pseudogene. This TCR was recovered from an adult with an advanced solid tumor such as melanoma, head and neck, liver or kidney cancer. The sequencing here drew on CD4+ or CD8+ T cells sorted from blood, taken in a trial of the OX40 agonist ivuxolimab. The CDR3 sequence is CASSKQRQGPRRNTGELFF. Here the CDR3 DNA reads TGTGCCAGCAGCAAACAGCGCCAGGGTCCCCGACGAAACACCGGGGAGCTGTTTTTT.